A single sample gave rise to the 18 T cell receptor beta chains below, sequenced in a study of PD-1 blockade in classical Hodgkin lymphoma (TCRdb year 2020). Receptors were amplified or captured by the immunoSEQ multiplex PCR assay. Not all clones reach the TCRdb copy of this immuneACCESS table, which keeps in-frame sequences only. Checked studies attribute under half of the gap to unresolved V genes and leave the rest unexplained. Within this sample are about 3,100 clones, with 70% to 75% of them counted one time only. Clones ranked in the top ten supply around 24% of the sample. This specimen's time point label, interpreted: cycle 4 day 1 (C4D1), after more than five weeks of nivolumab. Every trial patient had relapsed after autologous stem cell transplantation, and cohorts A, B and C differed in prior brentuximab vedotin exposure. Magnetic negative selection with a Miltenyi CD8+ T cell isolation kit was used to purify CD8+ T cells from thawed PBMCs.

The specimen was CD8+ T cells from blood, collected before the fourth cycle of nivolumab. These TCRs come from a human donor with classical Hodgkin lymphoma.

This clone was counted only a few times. The CDR3 sequence: CASSQVPGSGADTQYF. The CDR3 nucleotides are TGCGCCAGCAGCCAAGTTCCAGGGTCGGGCGCAGATACGCAGTATTTT. V and J are TRBV4-3 and TRBJ2-3, with D perhaps TRBD1 (5 bases). This CDR3 is 16 amino acids long. V was shortened by 1 base and J by 4 bases, with 15 bases between the two germline ends. Germline V CDR1 and CDR2: LGHNA, YSLEER.

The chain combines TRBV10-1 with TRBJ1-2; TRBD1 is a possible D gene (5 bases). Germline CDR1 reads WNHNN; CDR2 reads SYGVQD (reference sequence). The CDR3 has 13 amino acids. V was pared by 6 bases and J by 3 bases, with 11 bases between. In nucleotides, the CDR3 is TGCGCCAGCAGCCCGGGACGGTACTATGGCTACACCTTC. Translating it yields CASSPGRYYGYTF.

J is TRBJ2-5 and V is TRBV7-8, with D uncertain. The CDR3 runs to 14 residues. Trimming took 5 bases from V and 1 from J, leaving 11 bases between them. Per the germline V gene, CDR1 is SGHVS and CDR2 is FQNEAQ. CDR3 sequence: CASSPYGAQETQYF. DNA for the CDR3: TGTGCCAGCAGCCCATACGGCGCCCAAGAGACCCAGTACTTC.

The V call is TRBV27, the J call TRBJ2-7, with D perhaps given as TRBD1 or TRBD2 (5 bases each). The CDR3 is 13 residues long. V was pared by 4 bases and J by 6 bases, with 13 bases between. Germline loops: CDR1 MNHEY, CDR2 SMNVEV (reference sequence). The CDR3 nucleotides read TGTGCCAGCAGTTCTTCCGGGGCCTCCGAGCAGTACTTC. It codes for CASSSSGASEQYF.

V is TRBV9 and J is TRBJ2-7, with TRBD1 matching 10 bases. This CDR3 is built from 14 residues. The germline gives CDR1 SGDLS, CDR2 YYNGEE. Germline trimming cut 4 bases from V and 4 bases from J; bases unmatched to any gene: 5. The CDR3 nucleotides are TGTGCCAGCAGCCCTTGGGACAGGGGTTACGAGCAGTACTTC. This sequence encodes CASSPWDRGYEQYF. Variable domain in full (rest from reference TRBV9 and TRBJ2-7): DSGVTQTPKHLITATGQRVTLRCSPRSGDLSVYWYQQSLDQGLQFLIQYYNGEERAKGNILERFSAQQFPDLHSELNLSSLELGDSALYFCASSPWDRGYEQYFGPGTRLTVT.

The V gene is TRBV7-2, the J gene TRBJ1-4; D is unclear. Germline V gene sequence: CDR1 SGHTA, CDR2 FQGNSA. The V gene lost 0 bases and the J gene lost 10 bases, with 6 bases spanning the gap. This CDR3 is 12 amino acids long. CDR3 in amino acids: CASSLALGKLFF. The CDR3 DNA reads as TGTGCCAGCAGCTTAGCGTTGGGAAAACTGTTTTTT. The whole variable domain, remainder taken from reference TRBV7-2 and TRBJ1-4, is GAGVSQSPSNKVTEKGKDVELRCDPISGHTALYWYRQSLGQGLEFLIYFQGNSAPDKSGLPSDRFSAERTGGSVSTLTIQRTQQEDSAVYLCASSLALGKLFFGSGTQLSVL.

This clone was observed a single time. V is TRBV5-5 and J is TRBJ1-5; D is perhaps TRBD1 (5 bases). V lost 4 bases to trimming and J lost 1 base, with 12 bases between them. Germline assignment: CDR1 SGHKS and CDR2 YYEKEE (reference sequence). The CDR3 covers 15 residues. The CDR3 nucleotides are TGTGCCAGCAGCATCCAGGGCTACAGCAATCAGCCCCAGCATTTT. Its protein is CASSIQGYSNQPQHF.

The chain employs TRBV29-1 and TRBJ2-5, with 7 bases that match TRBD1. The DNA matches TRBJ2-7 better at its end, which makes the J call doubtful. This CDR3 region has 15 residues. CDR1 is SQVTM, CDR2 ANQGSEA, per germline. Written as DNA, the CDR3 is TGCAGCGTTATTGGACAGGACTCGAGCTCCTACGAGCAGTACTTC. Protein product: CSVIGQDSSSYEQYF.

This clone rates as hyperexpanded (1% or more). As DNA, the CDR3 is TGTGCCAGCAGCCAAGATAGGAGCGAGCAGTACTTC. As protein: CASSQDRSEQYF. The chain employs TRBV14 and TRBJ2-7; D call uncertain. Trimming pared 0 bases from V and 6 bases from J, leaving 6 bases between. Germline assignment: CDR1 SGHDN and CDR2 FVKESK. The CDR3 extends over 12 amino acids.

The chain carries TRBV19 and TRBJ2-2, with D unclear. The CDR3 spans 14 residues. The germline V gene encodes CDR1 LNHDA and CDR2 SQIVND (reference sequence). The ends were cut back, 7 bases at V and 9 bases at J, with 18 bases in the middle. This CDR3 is CASTFPGGQRELFF. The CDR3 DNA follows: TGTGCCAGTACCTTTCCAGGTGGTCAAAGGGAGCTGTTTTTT.

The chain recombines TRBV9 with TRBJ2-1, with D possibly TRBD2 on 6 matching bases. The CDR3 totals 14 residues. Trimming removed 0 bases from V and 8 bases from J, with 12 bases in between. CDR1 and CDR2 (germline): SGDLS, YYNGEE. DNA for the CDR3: TGTGCCAGCAGCGTAGTTAGCACTAGCTATGAGCAGTTCTTC. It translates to CASSVVSTSYEQFF.

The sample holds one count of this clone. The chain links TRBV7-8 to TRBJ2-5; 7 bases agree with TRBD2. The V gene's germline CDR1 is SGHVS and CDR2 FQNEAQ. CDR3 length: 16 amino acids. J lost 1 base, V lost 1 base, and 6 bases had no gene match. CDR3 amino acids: CASSLGLAAPQETQYF. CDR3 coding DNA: TGTGCCAGCAGCTTAGGGCTAGCGGCTCCCCAAGAGACCCAGTACTTC.

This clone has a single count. CDR3 in amino acids: CASRPAVPNEKLFF. The CDR3 DNA reads TGTGCCAGCAGGCCCGCGGTACCTAATGAAAAACTGTTTTTT. The chain couples TRBV6-5 to TRBJ1-4; D uncertain. V was pared by 6 bases and J by 3 bases, with 11 bases between. Germline CDR1 MNHEY, CDR2 SVGAGI. The CDR3 is made up of 14 amino acids.

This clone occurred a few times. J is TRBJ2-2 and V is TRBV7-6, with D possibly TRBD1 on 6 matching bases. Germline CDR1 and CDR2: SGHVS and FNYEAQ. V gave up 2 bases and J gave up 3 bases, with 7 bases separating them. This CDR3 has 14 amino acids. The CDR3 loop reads CASSLRGYTGELFF. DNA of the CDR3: TGTGCCAGCAGCTTAAGGGGGTACACCGGGGAGCTGTTTTTT.

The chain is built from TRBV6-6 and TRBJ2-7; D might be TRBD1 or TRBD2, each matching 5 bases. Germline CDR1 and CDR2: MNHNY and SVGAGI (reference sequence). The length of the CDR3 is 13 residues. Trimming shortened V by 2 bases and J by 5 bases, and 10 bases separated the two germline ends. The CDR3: CASSYLRGDEQYF. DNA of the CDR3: TGTGCCAGCAGTTACCTCAGAGGGGACGAGCAGTACTTC.

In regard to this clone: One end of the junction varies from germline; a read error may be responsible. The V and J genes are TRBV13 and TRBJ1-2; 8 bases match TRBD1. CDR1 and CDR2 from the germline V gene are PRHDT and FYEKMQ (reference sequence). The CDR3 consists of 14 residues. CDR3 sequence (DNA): TGCGCCAGCAGCCAAACAGGGGGGGGTTATGGCTACACCTTC. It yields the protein CASSQTGGGYGYTF.

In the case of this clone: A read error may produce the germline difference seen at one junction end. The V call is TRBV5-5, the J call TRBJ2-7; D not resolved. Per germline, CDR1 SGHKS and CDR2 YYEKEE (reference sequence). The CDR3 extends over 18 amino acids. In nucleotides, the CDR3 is TGCGCCAGCAGCCAAGAGGTCTTTCGGGTCATCCCCCCCTACGAGCAGTACTTC. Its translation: CASSQEVFRVIPPYEQYF. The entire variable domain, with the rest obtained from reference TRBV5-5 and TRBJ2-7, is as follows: DAGVTQSPTHLIKTRGQQVTLRCSPISGHKSVSWYQQVLGQGPQFIFQYYEKEERGRGNFPDRFSARQFPNYSSELNVNALLLGDSALYLCASSQEVFRVIPPYEQYFGPGTRLTVT.

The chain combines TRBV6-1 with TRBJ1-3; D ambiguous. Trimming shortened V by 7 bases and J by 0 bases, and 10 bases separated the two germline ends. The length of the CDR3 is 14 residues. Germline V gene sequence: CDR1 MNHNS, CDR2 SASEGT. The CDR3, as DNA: TGTGCCAGCAATGACGGCGTCTCTGGAAACACCATATATTTT. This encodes CASNDGVSGNTIYF.